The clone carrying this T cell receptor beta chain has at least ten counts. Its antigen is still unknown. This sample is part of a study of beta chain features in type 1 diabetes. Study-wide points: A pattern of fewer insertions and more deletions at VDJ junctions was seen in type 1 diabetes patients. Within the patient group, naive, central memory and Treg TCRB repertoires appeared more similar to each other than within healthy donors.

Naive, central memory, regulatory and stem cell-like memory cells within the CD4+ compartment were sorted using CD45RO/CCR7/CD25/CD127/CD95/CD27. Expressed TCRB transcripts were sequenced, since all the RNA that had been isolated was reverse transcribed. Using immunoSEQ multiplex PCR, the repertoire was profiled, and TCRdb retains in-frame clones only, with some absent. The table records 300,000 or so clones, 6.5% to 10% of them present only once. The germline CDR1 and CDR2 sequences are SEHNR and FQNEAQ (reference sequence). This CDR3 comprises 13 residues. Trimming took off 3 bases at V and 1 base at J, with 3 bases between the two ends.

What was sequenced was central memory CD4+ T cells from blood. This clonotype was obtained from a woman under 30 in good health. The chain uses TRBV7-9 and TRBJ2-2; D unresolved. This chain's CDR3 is CASSFRNTGELFF. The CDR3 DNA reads TGTGCCAGCAGCTTCAGGAACACCGGGGAGCTGTTTTTT. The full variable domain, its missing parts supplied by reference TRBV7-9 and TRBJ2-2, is DTGVSQNPRHKITKRGQNVTFRCDPISEHNRLYWYRQTLGQGPEFLTYFQNEAQLEKSRLLSDRFSAERPKGSFSTLEIQRTEQGDSAMYLCASSFRNTGELFFGEGSRLTVL.